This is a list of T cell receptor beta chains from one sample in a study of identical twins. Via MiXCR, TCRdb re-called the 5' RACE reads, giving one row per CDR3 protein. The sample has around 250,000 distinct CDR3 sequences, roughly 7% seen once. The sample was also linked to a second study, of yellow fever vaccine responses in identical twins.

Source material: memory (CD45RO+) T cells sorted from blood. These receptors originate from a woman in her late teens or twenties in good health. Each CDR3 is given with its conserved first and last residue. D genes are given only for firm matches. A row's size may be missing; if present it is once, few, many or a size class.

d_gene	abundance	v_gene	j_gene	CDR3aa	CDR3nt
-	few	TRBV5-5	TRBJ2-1	CASSANYNEQFF	TGTGCCAGCAGCGCCAACTACAATGAGCAGTTCTTC
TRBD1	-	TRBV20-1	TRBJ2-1	CSARTGKDYNEQFF	TGCAGTGCTAGGACAGGGAAAGACTACAATGAGCAGTTCTTC
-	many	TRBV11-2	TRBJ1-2	CASSPFIDSSYGYTF	TGTGCCAGCAGCCCCTTCATTGACAGCTCCTATGGCTACACCTTC
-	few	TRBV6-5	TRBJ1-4	CASSYSLRVNEKLFF	TGTGCCAGCAGTTACTCGCTCAGGGTTAATGAAAAACTGTTTTTT
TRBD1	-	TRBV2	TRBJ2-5	CTCSLFQGFRDRQETQYF	TGTACCTGCAGTTTATTCCAGGGATTCCGGGACAGACAAGAGACCCAGTACTTC
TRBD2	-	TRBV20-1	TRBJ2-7	CSARSQSGRPYEQYF	TGCAGTGCTAGGTCCCAAAGCGGGAGGCCCTACGAGCAGTACTTC
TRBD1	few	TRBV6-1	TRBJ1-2	CASSEGQGADGYTF	TGTGCCAGCAGTGAGGGCCAGGGGGCTGATGGCTACACCTTC
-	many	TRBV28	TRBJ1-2	CASSLLNYGYTF	TGTGCCAGCAGTTTACTAAACTATGGCTACACCTTC
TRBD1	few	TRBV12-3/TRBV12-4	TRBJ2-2	CASSFDRGTTGELFF	TGTGCCAGCAGTTTTGACAGGGGAACGACCGGGGAGCTGTTTTTT
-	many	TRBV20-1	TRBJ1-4	CSARDPGQTNEKLFF	TGCAGTGCTAGAGACCCAGGGCAAACTAATGAAAAACTGTTTTTT
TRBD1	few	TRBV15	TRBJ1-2	CATSRDRQGANGYTF	TGTGCCACCAGCAGAGATCGGCAGGGGGCGAACGGCTACACCTTC
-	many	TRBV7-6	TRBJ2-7	CASSQRGGSYEQYF	TGTGCCAGCAGCCAAAGGGGGGGATCCTACGAGCAGTACTTC
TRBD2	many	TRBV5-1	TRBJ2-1	CASSAGTSGSASYNEQFF	TGCGCCAGCAGCGCCGGGACTAGCGGGAGTGCCTCCTACAATGAGCAGTTCTTC
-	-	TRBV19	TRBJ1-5	CASQADGRRGNQPQHF	TGTGCCAGTCAAGCGGACGGCCGTAGGGGCAATCAGCCCCAGCATTTT
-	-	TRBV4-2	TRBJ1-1	CASSQWHGGGRTEAFF	TGTGCCAGCAGCCAATGGCACGGCGGCGGCAGGACTGAAGCTTTCTTT
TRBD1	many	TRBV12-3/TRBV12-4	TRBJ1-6	CASSLGQGFSPLHF	TGTGCCAGCAGTTTGGGACAGGGGTTTTCACCCCTCCACTTT
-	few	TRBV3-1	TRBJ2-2	CATLSGANTGELFF	TGTGCCACCCTTTCTGGGGCGAACACCGGGGAGCTGTTTTTT
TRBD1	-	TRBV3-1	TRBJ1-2	CASSYLQGTGVGYTF	TGTGCCAGCAGCTACTTACAGGGGACAGGGGTTGGCTACACCTTC
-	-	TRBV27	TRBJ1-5	CASSISLAGSQPQHF	TGTGCCAGCAGTATATCCTTGGCAGGTTCCCAGCCCCAGCATTTT
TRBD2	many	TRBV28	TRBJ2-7	CASSLLTGGPHF	TGTGCCAGCAGTTTATTAACGGGAGGGCCTCACTTC
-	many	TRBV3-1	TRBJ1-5	CASSATGYNQPQHF	TGTGCCAGCAGCGCGACAGGATACAATCAGCCCCAGCATTTT
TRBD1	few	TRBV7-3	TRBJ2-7	CASSTTGSYEQYF	TGTGCCAGCAGCACGACAGGGTCCTACGAGCAGTACTTC
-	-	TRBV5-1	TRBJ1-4	CASSLAVGDNEKLFF	TGCGCCAGCAGCTTGGCGGTGGGGGATAATGAAAAACTGTTTTTT
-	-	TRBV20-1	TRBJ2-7	CSARGAAGFYEQYF	TGCAGTGCTAGAGGAGCGGCAGGGTTTTACGAGCAGTACTTC
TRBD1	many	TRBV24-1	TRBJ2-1	CATSDHNRGAYNEQFF	TGTGCCACCAGTGATCACAACAGGGGGGCTTACAATGAGCAGTTCTTC
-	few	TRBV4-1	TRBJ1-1	CASSQDGHVRGTNTEAFF	TGCGCCAGCAGCCAAGACGGCCATGTGAGGGGAACCAACACTGAAGCTTTCTTT
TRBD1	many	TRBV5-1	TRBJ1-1	CASSVYRGLDTEAFF	TGCGCCAGCAGCGTATACAGGGGGCTTGACACTGAAGCTTTCTTT
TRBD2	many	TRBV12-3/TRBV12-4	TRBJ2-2	CASKFALGRGNTGELFF	TGTGCCAGCAAGTTCGCTCTCGGGAGGGGGAACACCGGGGAGCTGTTTTTT
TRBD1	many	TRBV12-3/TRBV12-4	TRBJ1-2	CASSSQDRGGYGYTF	TGTGCCAGCAGTTCGCAAGACAGGGGGGGCTATGGCTACACCTTC
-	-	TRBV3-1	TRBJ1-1	CASSQGTGEAFF	TGTGCCAGCAGCCAAGGAACGGGGGAAGCTTTCTTT
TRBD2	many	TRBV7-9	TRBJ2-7	CASSFATSGSTRNEQYF	TGTGCCAGCAGCTTCGCGACTAGCGGGAGTACAAGGAACGAGCAGTACTTC
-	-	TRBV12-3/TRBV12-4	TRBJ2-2	CAISFYLGQGRTTGELFF	TGTGCCATCAGTTTCTATTTGGGGCAGGGTAGGACCACCGGGGAGCTGTTTTTT
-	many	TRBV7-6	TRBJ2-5	CASSLGQGLKGETQYF	TGTGCCAGCAGCTTAGGACAAGGTCTGAAGGGAGAGACCCAGTACTTC
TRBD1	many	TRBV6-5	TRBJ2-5	CASSQPGTGGRETQYF	TGTGCCAGCAGTCAACCCGGGACAGGGGGTCGGGAGACCCAGTACTTC
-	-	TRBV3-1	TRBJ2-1	CASSQEIDPGYNEQFF	TGTGCCAGCAGCCAAGAAATCGACCCGGGGTACAATGAGCAGTTCTTC
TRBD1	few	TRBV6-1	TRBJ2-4	CASSEGRGHIQYF	TGTGCCAGCAGTGAAGGCAGGGGGCACATTCAGTACTTC
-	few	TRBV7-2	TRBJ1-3	CASSLRGDLGNTIYF	TGTGCCAGCAGCCTTAGAGGGGACCTAGGAAACACCATATATTTT
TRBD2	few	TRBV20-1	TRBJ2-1	CSAPTSGTYNEQFF	TGCAGTGCCCCAACTAGCGGAACCTACAATGAGCAGTTCTTC
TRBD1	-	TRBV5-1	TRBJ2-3	CASSLGTGPATQYF	TGCGCCAGCAGCTTGGGGACAGGCCCAGCGACGCAGTATTTT
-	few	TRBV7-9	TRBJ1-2	CASSLMAINYGYTF	TGTGCCAGCAGCTTAATGGCGATTAACTATGGCTACACCTTC
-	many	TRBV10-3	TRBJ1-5	CAISETGYEGNQPQHF	TGTGCCATCAGTGAGACAGGGTATGAGGGCAATCAGCCCCAGCATTTT
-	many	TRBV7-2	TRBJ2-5	CASATSMGETQYF	TGTGCCAGCGCAACCTCAATGGGGGAGACCCAGTACTTC
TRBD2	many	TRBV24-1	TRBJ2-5	CATGGGREGTQYF	TGTGCCACCGGCGGGGGGAGGGAAGGGACCCAGTACTTC
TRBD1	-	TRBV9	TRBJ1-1	CASSVTGTANTEAFF	TGTGCCAGCAGCGTAACTGGGACAGCGAACACTGAAGCTTTCTTT
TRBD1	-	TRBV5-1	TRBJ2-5	CASSTGQGGLETQYF	TGCGCCAGCAGCACGGGACAGGGGGGATTAGAGACCCAGTACTTC
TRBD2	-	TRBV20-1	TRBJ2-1	CSASATSGSREQFF	TGCAGTGCTAGTGCGACTAGCGGGAGCCGCGAGCAGTTCTTC
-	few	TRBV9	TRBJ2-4	CASSVLAAGAKNIQYF	TGTGCCAGCAGCGTATTGGCCGCCGGGGCCAAAAACATTCAGTACTTC
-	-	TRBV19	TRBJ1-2	CASSIQQGGGYTF	TGTGCCAGTAGTATACAGCAGGGAGGAGGCTACACCTTC
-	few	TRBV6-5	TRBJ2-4	CASSTRQEGAKNIQYF	TGTGCCAGCAGTACTCGACAGGAGGGAGCTAAAAACATTCAGTACTTC
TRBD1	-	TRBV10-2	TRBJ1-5	CASSEGQGMNQPQHF	TGCGCCAGCAGTGAGGGACAGGGGATGAATCAGCCCCAGCATTTT
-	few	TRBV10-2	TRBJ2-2	CASRGLLVSNTGELFF	TGCGCCAGCAGGGGTTTACTAGTCTCGAACACCGGGGAGCTGTTTTTT
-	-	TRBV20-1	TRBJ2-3	CSARAASDHTQYF	TGCAGTGCTAGAGCGGCTAGTGATCATACGCAGTATTTT
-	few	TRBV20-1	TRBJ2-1	CSARDRGTISYNEQFF	TGCAGTGCTAGAGATCGTGGGACAATCTCCTACAATGAGCAGTTCTTC
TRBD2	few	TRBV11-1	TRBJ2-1	CASSIAGGNGREQFF	TGTGCCAGCAGCATCGCGGGGGGAAACGGGCGTGAGCAGTTCTTC
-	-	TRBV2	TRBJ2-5	CASSGPYGETQYF	TGTGCCAGCAGCGGACCCTACGGAGAGACCCAGTACTTC
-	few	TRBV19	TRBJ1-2	CASSRENAKTAFHGYTF	TGTGCCAGTAGTAGGGAGAATGCCAAGACGGCGTTTCATGGCTACACCTTC